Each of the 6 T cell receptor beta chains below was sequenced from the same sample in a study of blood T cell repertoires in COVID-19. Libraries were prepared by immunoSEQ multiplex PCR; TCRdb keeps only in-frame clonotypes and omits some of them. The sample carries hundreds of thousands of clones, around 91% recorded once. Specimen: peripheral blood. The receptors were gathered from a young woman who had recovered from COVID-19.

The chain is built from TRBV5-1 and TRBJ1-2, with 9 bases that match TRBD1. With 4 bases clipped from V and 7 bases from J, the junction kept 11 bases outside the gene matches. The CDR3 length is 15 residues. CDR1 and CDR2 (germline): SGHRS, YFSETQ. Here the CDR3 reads CASSPDTGGKGGYTF. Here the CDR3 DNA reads TGCGCCAGCAGCCCAGACACAGGGGGCAAGGGTGGCTACACCTTC.

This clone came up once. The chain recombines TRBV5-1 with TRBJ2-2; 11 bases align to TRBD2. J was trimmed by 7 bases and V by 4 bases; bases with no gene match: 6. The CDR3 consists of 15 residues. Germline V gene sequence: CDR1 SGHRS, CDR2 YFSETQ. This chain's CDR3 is CASSVTSGSGGELFF. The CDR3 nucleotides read TGCGCCAGCAGCGTAACTAGCGGGAGTGGCGGGGAGCTGTTTTTT.

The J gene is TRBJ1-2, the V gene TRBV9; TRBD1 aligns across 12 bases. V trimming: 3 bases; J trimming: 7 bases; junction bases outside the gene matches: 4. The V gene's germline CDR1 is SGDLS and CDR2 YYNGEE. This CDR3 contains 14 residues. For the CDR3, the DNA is TGTGCCAGCAGCGGGGGACAGGGGGCGTCTGGCTACACCTTC. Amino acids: CASSGGQGASGYTF. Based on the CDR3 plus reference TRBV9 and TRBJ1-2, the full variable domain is DSGVTQTPKHLITATGQRVTLRCSPRSGDLSVYWYQQSLDQGLQFLIQYYNGEERAKGNILERFSAQQFPDLHSELNLSSLELGDSALYFCASSGGQGASGYTFGSGTRLTVV.

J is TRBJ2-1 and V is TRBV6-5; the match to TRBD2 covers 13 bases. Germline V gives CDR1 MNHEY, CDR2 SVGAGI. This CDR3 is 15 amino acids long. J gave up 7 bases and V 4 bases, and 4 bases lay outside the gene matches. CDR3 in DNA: TGTGCCAGCAGTTCCTCGGGACTAGCGGGAAATGAGCAGTTCTTC. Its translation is CASSSSGLAGNEQFF.

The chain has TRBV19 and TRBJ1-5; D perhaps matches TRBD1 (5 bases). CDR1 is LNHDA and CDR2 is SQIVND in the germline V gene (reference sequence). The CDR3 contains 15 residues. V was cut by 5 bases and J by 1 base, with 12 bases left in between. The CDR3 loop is CASSSTARSNQPQHF. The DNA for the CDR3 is TGTGCCAGTAGTTCGACAGCAAGGAGCAATCAGCCCCAGCATTTT.

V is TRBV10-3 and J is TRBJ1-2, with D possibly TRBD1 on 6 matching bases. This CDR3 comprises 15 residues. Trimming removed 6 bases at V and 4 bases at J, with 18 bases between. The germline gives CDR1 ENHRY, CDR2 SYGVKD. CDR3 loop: CAISLKQGESYGYTF. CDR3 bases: TGTGCCATCAGCCTAAAACAGGGAGAGAGCTATGGCTACACCTTC.